This T cell receptor (beta chain) was retrieved from a study of blood T cell repertoires in COVID-19. Study-level background: Acute-phase and convalescent COVID-19 samples originated in the United States, Italy and Spain. PBMCs, B-cell-depleted T cells, or T cells provided the cDNA or gDNA that made up the material.

With V trimmed by 5 bases and J by 4 bases, 0 bases remained unmatched. Germline CDR1 reads ENHRY; CDR2 reads SYGVKD. The CDR3 spans 13 residues. As handled by the study authors: Estimates of nucleated cell counts were drawn from the amplification of reference gene primers. Assay: immunoSEQ multiplex PCR; the TCRdb copy retains only in-frame clones and omits some. That table gives V, J and clone size, and the DNA gave D and trimming. Among under 250,000 clones listed, more than 75% were seen once. This clonotype was sampled from an older woman who had recovered from COVID-19. The specimen sequenced was peripheral blood. The chain joins TRBV10-3 to TRBJ2-5, with 11 bases that match TRBD2. The CDR3: CAISLAGGETQYF. The DNA of the CDR3 is TGTGCCATCAGTCTAGCGGGGGGAGAGACCCAGTACTTC.